These T cell receptor beta chains were read from a single sample in a study of control samples from healthy donors and cancer patients. Using immunoSEQ multiplex PCR, the repertoire was profiled, and TCRdb retains in-frame clones only, with some absent. The sample has 130,000 or so clones; roughly 90% are singletons. Sequencing was carried out using blood. All receptors derive from a man aged 35-49 years in good health. Both conserved end residues are part of each CDR3. A D gene is named only where the DNA matches it firmly.

TRBJ2-3,NA,TRBV7-9,CASTIGVIGIGDTQYF
TRBJ2-2,NA,TRBV14,CASSPRATGELFF
TRBJ2-1,TRBD2,TRBV5-1,CASSSLSGGHYNEQFF
TRBJ1-6,NA,TRBV29-1,CSASSGTGNSPLHF
TRBJ2-3,NA,TRBV6-2/TRBV6-3,CASSYEASFTDTQYF
TRBJ2-7,NA,TRBV5-5,CASSQTGRASYEQYF
TRBJ2-1,NA,TRBV6-5,CASSDPWGNNEQFF
TRBJ2-5,TRBD2,TRBV7-3,CASSAAGEGGTQYF
TRBJ2-3,TRBD2,TRBV6-2/TRBV6-3,CASSYVTGGDTQYF
TRBJ2-3,TRBD2,TRBV9,CASSAGSGGNTDTQYF
TRBJ2-2,NA,TRBV30,CACDFTGMNTGELFF
TRBJ1-6,NA,TRBV27,CASSLDPSGYNSPLHF
TRBJ2-1,TRBD2,TRBV11-3,CASSPTGLAGYNEQFF
TRBJ1-3,TRBD1,TRBV30,CAWSQGGSGYSGNTIYF
TRBJ2-2,NA,TRBV7-2,CASSLYTGELFF
TRBJ2-5,NA,TRBV7-9,CASRPTRIQETQYF
TRBJ2-5,TRBD2,TRBV11-2,CASSQRSGGYLQETQYF
TRBJ2-6,NA,TRBV29-1,CSVGSGANVLTF
TRBJ1-3,NA,TRBV6-6,CATGGSGNTIYF
TRBJ1-2,NA,TRBV2,CASSYSNRDKYGYTF
TRBJ1-5,TRBD1,TRBV24-1,CATSDSGQGYQPQHF
TRBJ2-2,TRBD1,TRBV19,CASSWGTGGSGELFF